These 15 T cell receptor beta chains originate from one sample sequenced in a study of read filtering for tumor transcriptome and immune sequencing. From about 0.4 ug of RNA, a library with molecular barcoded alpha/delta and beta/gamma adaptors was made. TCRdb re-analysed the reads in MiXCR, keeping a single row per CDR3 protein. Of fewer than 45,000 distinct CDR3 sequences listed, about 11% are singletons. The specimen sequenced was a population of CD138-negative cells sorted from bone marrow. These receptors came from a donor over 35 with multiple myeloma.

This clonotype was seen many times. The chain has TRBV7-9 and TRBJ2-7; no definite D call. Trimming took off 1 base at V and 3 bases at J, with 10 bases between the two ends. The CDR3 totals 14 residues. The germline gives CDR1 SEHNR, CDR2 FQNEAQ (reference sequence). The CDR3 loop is CASSLDSRVYEQYF. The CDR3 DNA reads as TGTGCCAGCAGCTTAGATTCGAGAGTCTACGAGCAGTACTTC.

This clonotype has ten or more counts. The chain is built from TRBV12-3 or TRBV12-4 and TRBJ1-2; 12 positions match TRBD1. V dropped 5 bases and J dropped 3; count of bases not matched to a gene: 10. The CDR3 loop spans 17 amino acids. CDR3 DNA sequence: TGTGCCAGCAGTCAGAACCCCGGGACAGGGGGCCACTATGGCTACACCTTC. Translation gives CASSQNPGTGGHYGYTF.

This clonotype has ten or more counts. The CDR3 sequence: CASTLYSISGGYSNQPQHF. The CDR3 DNA reads TGTGCCAGCACTCTTTACTCCATTTCCGGCGGTTATAGCAATCAGCCCCAGCATTTT. The chain links TRBV7-2 to TRBJ1-5; D unresolved. Germline V lookup: CDR1 SGHTA, CDR2 FQGNSA. This CDR3 is built from 19 residues. Between the trimmed V and J ends, which lost 7 bases and 0 bases, there was a span of 25 bases.

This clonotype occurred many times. DNA for the CDR3: TGTGCCAGCAGACCGGGACAGGGGAAATATGGCTACACCTTC. It encodes CASRPGQGKYGYTF. The chain joins TRBV12-3 or TRBV12-4 to TRBJ1-2; 10 nucleotides match TRBD1. V lost 6 bases to trimming and J lost 5 bases; unmatched junction nucleotides: 6. The length of the CDR3 is 14 residues.

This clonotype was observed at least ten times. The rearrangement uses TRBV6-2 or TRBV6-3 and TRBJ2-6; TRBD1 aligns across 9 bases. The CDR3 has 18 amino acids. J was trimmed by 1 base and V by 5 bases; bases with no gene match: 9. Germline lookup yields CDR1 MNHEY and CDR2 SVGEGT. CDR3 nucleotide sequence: TGTGCCAGCAGTCCCAGGGACAGGGACGGATCTGGGGCCAACGTCCTGACTTTC. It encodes CASSPRDRDGSGANVLTF.

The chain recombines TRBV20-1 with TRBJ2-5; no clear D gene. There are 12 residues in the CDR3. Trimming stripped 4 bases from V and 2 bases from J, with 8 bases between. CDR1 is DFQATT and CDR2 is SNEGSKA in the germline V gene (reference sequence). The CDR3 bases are TGCAGTGCTACTCTATTACAAGAGACCCAGTACTTC. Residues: CSATLLQETQYF.

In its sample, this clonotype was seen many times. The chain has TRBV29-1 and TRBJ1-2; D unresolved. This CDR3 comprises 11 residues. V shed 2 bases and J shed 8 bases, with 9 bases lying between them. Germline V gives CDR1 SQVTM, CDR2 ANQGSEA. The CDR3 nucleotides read TGCAGCGTTGAACCAGATTCAGGCTACACCTTC. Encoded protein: CSVEPDSGYTF.

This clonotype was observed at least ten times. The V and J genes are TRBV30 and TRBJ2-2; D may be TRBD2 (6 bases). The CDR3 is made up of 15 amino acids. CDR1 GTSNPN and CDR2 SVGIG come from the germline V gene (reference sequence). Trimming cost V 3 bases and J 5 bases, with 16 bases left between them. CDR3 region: CAWSGTGRETGELFF. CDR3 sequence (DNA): TGTGCCTGGAGCGGGACTGGCAGGGAAACCGGGGAGCTGTTTTTT.

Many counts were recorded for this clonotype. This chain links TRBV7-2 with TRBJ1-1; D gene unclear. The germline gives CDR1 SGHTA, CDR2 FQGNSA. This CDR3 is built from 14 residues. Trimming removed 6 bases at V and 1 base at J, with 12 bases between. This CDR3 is CASRSLGTNTEAFF. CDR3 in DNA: TGTGCCAGCAGATCGTTGGGAACGAACACTGAAGCTTTCTTT.

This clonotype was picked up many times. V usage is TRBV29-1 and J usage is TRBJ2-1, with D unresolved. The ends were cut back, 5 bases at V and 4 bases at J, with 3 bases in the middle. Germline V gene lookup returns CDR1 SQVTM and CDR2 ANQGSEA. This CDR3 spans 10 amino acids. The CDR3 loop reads CSVWYNEQFF. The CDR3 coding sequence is TGCAGCGTTTGGTACAATGAGCAGTTCTTC.

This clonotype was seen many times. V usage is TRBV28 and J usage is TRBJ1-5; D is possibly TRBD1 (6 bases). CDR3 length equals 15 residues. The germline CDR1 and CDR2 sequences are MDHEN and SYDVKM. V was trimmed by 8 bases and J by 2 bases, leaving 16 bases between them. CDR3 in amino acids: CASGVVGAGNQPQHF. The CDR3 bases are TGTGCCAGCGGGGTGGTGGGGGCTGGCAATCAGCCCCAGCATTTT.

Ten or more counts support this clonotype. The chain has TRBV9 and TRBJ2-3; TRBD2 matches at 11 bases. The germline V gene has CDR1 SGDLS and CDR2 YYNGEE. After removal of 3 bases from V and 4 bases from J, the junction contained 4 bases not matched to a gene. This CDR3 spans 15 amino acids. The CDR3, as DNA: TGTGCCAGCAGCGGTAGCGGGGGGGCCCCAGATACGCAGTATTTT. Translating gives CASSGSGGAPDTQYF.

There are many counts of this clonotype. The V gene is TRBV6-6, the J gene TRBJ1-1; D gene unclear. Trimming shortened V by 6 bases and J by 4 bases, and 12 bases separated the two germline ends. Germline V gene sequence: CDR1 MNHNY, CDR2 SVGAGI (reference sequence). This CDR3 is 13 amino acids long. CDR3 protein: CASSFGVGTEAFF. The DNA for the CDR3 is TGTGCCAGCAGCTTCGGGGTGGGCACTGAAGCTTTCTTT.

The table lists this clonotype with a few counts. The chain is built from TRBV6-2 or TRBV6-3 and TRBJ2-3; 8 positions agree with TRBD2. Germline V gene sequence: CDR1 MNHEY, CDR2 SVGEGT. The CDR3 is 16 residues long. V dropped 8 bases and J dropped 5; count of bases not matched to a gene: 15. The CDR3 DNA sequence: TGTGCCAGCGAAGCCCTCGTGCGGGGGGCTGAAGATACGCAGTATTTT. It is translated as CASEALVRGAEDTQYF.

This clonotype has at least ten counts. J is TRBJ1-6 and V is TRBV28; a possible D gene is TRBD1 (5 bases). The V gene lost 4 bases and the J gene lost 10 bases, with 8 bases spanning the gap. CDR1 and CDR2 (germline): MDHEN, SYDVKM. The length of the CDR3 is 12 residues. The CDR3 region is CASSYAGSPLHF. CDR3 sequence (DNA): TGTGCCAGCAGTTACGCAGGGTCACCCCTCCACTTT.